This TCR beta chain originates from a study of immune heterogeneity within non-small cell lung tumors. Study-wide context: There was 1 tumor not otherwise specified, along with approximately 9 non-squamous carcinomas and a few squamous cell carcinomas.

Study-wide results and limits: Identical dominant CDR3 beta clonotypes were found repeatedly across the tumor sites of a single patient, and these appeared alongside high-frequency clones that were unique to particular tumor locations. Higher local tumor mutational burden went with moderately higher local T-cell clonality, R about 0.36.

Turning to this clonotype: Its antigen is unidentified. A clone one base away is much larger, so this may be a read error.

Multiplex PCR amplified TCR beta CDR3 with 32 V and 13 J primers. One entry per CDR3 protein, called by TCRdb with MiXCR from the multiplex PCR reads. The repertoire consists of 14,000 to 15,000 distinct CDR3 sequences, with under 30% occurring once and the leading ten covering 5.2%. V shed 4 bases and J 7 bases; nucleotides not matched to a gene: 4. This CDR3 has 12 residues. The germline V gene has CDR1 MDHEN and CDR2 SYDVKM. With 600 ng used per sample, the template was genomic DNA from bulk tumor. Several spatially distant biopsies were obtained per primary tumor intraoperatively. Curative surgical treatment was performed in patients who had newly diagnosed, untreated non-small cell lung cancer. Every donor was a newly diagnosed non-small cell lung cancer patient having surgery with curative intent.

The clonotype originates from a middle-aged man with non-small cell lung cancer. The sequencing input was lung tumor tissue. This chain links TRBV28 with TRBJ2-7; 7 bases map to TRBD2. The chain's CDR3 is CASSSGRVEQYF. The CDR3 bases are TGTGCCAGCAGTTCTGGGAGGGTGGAGCAGTACTTC.